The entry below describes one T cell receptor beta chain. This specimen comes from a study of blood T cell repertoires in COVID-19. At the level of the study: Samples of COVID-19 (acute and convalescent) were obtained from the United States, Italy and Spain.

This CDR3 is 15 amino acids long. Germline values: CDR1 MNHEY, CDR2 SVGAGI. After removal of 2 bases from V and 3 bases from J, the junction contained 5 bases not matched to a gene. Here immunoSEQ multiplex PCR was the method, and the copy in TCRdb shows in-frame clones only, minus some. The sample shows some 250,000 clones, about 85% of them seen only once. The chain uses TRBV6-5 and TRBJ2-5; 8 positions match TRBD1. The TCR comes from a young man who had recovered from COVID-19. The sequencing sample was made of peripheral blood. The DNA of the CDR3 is TGTGCCAGCAGTTACCAGGGGGCGAGAGAAGAGACCCAGTACTTC. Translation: CASSYQGAREETQYF.